The text below deals with one T cell receptor beta chain. V was pared by 3 bases and J by 2 bases, with 2 bases of the junction left unmatched. Germline lookup yields CDR1 MNHEY and CDR2 SMNVEV (reference sequence). The CDR3 sequence is 15 residues long. Assay used: immunoSEQ multiplex PCR; TCRdb lists only in-frame clones, some missing. The data hold fewer than 650,000 clones, with roughly nine tenths observed a single time. The data derive from a study of blood T cell repertoires in COVID-19. The chain uses TRBV27 and TRBJ2-3; 10 bases line up with TRBD1. The source material was peripheral blood. The receptor was derived from a woman between 50 and 59 years old with COVID-19, enrolled during active disease. The CDR3 bases are TGTGCCAGCAGTTTCGACAGGGGGCCCACAGATACGCAGTATTTT. Its protein product is CASSFDRGPTDTQYF.